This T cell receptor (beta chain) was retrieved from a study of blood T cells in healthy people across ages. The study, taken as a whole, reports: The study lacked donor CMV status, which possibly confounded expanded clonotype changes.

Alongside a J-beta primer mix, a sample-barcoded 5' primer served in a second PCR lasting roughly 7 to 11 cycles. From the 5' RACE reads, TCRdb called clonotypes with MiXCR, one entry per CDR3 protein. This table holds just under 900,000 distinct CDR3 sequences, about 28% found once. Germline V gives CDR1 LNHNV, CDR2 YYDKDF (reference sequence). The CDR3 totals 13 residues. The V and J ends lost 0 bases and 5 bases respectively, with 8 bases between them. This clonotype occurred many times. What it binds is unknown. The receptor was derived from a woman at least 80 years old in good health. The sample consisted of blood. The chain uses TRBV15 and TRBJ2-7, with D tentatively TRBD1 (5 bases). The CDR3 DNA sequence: TGTGCCACCAGCAGAGAAGGGGATCACGAGCAGTACTTC. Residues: CATSREGDHEQYF.